These 32 T cell receptor beta chains were sequenced from one sample in a study of vaccination and CD4 T cells after COVID-19. Treatment denoted: approximately nine-day PBMC culture with coronavirus spike peptide pools or control peptides (ViraFEST assay). Oncomine TCR Beta short-read sequencing was applied to DNA from cultured CD4+ T cells. TCRdb itself ran the PCR reads through MiXCR, one entry per CDR3 protein. The data show some 15,000 distinct CDR3 sequences, with 30% to 35% seen just once and about 9.4% held by the top ten. Antigens of these TCRs are unknown. The sample here was CD4+ T cells from blood, cultured in vitro, taken after SARS-CoV-2 vaccination. The receptors here all came from a human donor who had recovered from COVID-19.

With respect to this clonotype: Germline and junction disagree at one end, which may indicate a read error. The CDR3 nucleotides read TGCGCCAGCAGCCAATTCCTAGGCTCCGGGACTAGCCTATACGAGCAGTACTTC. Protein product: CASSQFLGSGTSLYEQYF. This chain connects TRBV7-2 to TRBJ2-7; 9 bases are shared with TRBD2. The CDR3 runs 18 residues. The V gene's germline CDR1 is SGHTA and CDR2 FQGNSA.

For the CDR3, the DNA is TGTGCCATCAGTGGGTCTCCGGGGGGGGCTGGCTACACCTTC. This translates into CAISGSPGGAGYTF. The rearrangement joins TRBV10-3 to TRBJ1-2, with D possibly matching TRBD1 (6 bases). Germline-derived CDR1 and CDR2 are ENHRY and SYGVKD. V lost 4 bases, J lost 7 bases, and 16 bases lay in between. There are 14 residues in the CDR3.

This clonotype was picked up a small number of times. This rearrangement joins TRBV28 to TRBJ1-2; D gene ambiguous. CDR3 length: 13 amino acids. Between the trimmed V and J ends, which lost 6 bases and 12 bases, there was a span of 20 bases. Germline V lookup: CDR1 MDHEN, CDR2 SYDVKM. The CDR3 region has the DNA TGTGCCAGCAGGATGGACGGCCTAGGGCAGAACACCTTC. It encodes CASRMDGLGQNTF.

This clonotype was detected a few times. The gene calls are TRBV27 and TRBJ1-1; a possible D gene is TRBD1 (5 bases). Per germline, CDR1 MNHEY and CDR2 SMNVEV (reference sequence). The V gene lost 3 bases and the J gene lost 5 bases, with 10 bases spanning the gap. The CDR3 is 13 amino acids. The chain's CDR3 is CASSLRGGTEAFF. In DNA, the CDR3 is TGTGCCAGCAGTTTGAGGGGCGGGACTGAAGCTTTCTTT.

The J gene is TRBJ1-3, the V gene TRBV7-2; tentative D call: TRBD1 (6 bases). Germline CDR1 reads SGHTA; CDR2 reads FQGNSA. Trimming removed 5 bases at V and 11 bases at J, with 13 bases between. There are 12 residues in the CDR3. In nucleotides, the CDR3 is TGTGCCAGCAGCCCACAGGGCCTCGCCATATATTTT. It specifies CASSPQGLAIYF.

The J gene is TRBJ2-3, the V gene TRBV7-9; either TRBD1 or TRBD2 may fit D (5 bases each). Per the germline V gene, CDR1 is SEHNR and CDR2 is FQNEAQ (reference sequence). The CDR3 contains 17 residues. V was trimmed by 4 bases and J by 0 bases, leaving 17 bases between them. The CDR3 DNA sequence: TGTGCCAGCAGCTCCCCCCTTCGGGGCGCAAGCACAGATACGCAGTATTTT. Translation gives CASSSPLRGASTDTQYF.

The chain uses TRBV5-3 and TRBJ2-1; TRBD2 matches at 14 bases. TRBV5-3 counts as an open reading frame of uncertain function. V lost 4 bases to trimming and J lost 9 bases; unmatched junction nucleotides: 9. This CDR3 is built from 16 residues. The CDR3 loop is CARSGVGLAGESEQFF. Written as DNA, the CDR3 is TGTGCCAGAAGCGGCGTGGGACTAGCGGGAGAGAGTGAGCAGTTCTTC.

This clonotype was picked up a small number of times. The rearrangement links TRBV27 to TRBJ2-7; 8 positions agree with TRBD1. Germline V CDR1 and CDR2: MNHEY, SMNVEV (reference sequence). The CDR3 extends over 13 amino acids. After removal of 7 bases from V and 5 bases from J, the junction contained 7 bases not matched to a gene. The DNA for the CDR3 is TGTGCCAGCAAGGGCACAGGGGGACACGAGCAGTACTTC. It codes for CASKGTGGHEQYF.

V gene TRBV7-2 combines with J gene TRBJ2-7; no clear D gene. Germline V gene lookup returns CDR1 SGHTA and CDR2 FQGNSA. V lost 0 bases and J 4 bases, leaving 13 bases between the germline ends. This CDR3 contains 15 residues. The DNA of the CDR3 is TGTGCCAGCAGCTTAGCTTACGTATCCACGTACGAGCAGTACTTC. It translates to CASSLAYVSTYEQYF.

The sample holds a few counts of this clonotype. The genes are TRBV25-1 and TRBJ2-7; 10 positions match TRBD2. The CDR3 runs to 14 residues. The J segment lost 5 bases and the V segment lost 6 bases, leaving 7 bases of the junction unmatched. Germline loops: CDR1 MGHDK, CDR2 SYGVNS. CDR3 residues: CASSEIAGGHEQYF. The CDR3 DNA follows: TGTGCCAGCAGCGAAATAGCGGGAGGCCACGAGCAGTACTTC.

This clonotype has more than one count but fewer than ten. The chain combines TRBV21-1 with TRBJ1-1; whether TRBD1, the table's D call, matches the DNA was not checked. TRBV21-1 is an annotated pseudogene. The CDR3 is 14 residues long. CDR3 in DNA: TGTGCCAGCAGCAATCCGGGTAGGGGCACTGAAGCTTTCTTT. Translated: CASSNPGRGTEAFF.

This clonotype is categorized as medium-sized. V usage is TRBV20-1 and J usage is TRBJ2-1; 9 bases match TRBD2. Germline V lookup: CDR1 DFQATT, CDR2 SNEGSKA (reference sequence). The CDR3 covers 15 residues. V lost 8 bases, J lost 6 bases, and 14 bases stayed unmatched. In nucleotides, the CDR3 is TGCAGTTCGCTACCCCGGACTAGCGTCATCAATGAGCAGTTCTTC. Translated, it gives CSSLPRTSVINEQFF.

This clonotype appeared a few times. The gene calls are TRBV11-2 and TRBJ2-7; D is undetermined. CDR3 length: 10 residues. The germline CDR1 and CDR2 sequences are SGHAT and FQNNGV. The V end lost 5 bases, the J end lost 4 bases, and 3 bases lay between the germline ends. CDR3 amino acids: CASSRYEQYF. The DNA of the CDR3 is TGTGCCAGCAGCCGATACGAGCAGTACTTC. Together with reference TRBV11-2 and TRBJ2-7, the CDR3 gives the full variable domain: EAGVAQSPRYKIIEKRQSVAFWCNPISGHATLYWYQQILGQGPKLLIQFQNNGVVDDSQLPKDRFSAERLKGVDSTLKIQPAKLEDSAVYLCASSRYEQYFGPGTRLTVT.

The V call is TRBV6-2 or TRBV6-3, the J call TRBJ2-5; D remains unclear. This CDR3 is built from 15 residues. Germline CDR1 MNHEY, CDR2 SVGEGT. Trimming left V 7 bases short and J 1 base short, with 16 bases between. The CDR3 bases are TGTGCCAGCACCGCGTACGACACCCTCCAAGAGACCCAGTACTTC. Translated: CASTAYDTLQETQYF.

This clonotype has more than one count but fewer than ten. The chain carries TRBV27 and TRBJ2-1; possible D gene TRBD2, 6 bases. With 7 bases removed from V and 3 bases from J, the gap between germline ends came to 13 bases. Germline values: CDR1 MNHEY, CDR2 SMNVEV (reference sequence). This CDR3 is built from 14 residues. The CDR3 region is CASTSGLNYNEQFF. The CDR3 DNA sequence: TGTGCCAGCACCTCGGGACTTAACTACAATGAGCAGTTCTTC.

This clonotype was seen more than once but under ten times. The V gene is TRBV20-1, the J gene TRBJ1-1; TRBD1 might be the D (5 bases). Deletions cut 0 bases from V and 4 bases from J, with 24 bases between. Germline V gene sequence: CDR1 DFQATT, CDR2 SNEGSKA (reference sequence). This CDR3 is built from 18 residues. DNA of the CDR3: TGCAGTGCTAGAGATCTTAAAAGCACCGCGACGGGGGGCACTGAAGCTTTCTTT. It specifies CSARDLKSTATGGTEAFF.

This clonotype has just a few counts. The chain is built from TRBV20-1 and TRBJ1-5; 7 bases align to TRBD1. Germline CDR1 is DFQATT and CDR2 is SNEGSKA (reference sequence). Unmatched junction bases numbered 12, after V lost 0 bases and J lost 10 bases. CDR3 size: 15 residues. The CDR3 region is CSARDRQGVGGPQHF. DNA for the CDR3: TGCAGTGCTAGAGACCGACAGGGAGTGGGGGGTCCCCAGCATTTT.

The chain employs TRBV7-9 and TRBJ2-7, with 10 nucleotides matching TRBD1. Germline CDR1 reads SEHNR; CDR2 reads FQNEAQ (reference sequence). The CDR3 length is 15 residues. V was clipped by 8 bases and J by 4 bases; unmatched bases: 11. The CDR3 region is CASAKRGTGVYEQYF. CDR3 nucleotides: TGTGCCAGCGCGAAGAGGGGGACAGGGGTGTACGAGCAGTACTTC. The full variable domain, completed using reference TRBV7-9 and TRBJ2-7, is DTGVSQNPRHKITKRGQNVTFRCDPISEHNRLYWYRQTLGQGPEFLTYFQNEAQLEKSRLLSDRFSAERPKGSFSTLEIQRTEQGDSAMYLCASAKRGTGVYEQYFGPGTRLTVT.

This sequence joins TRBV28 and TRBJ2-7; D unresolved. The CDR3 covers 17 residues. Trimming stripped 2 bases from V and 2 bases from J, with 19 bases between. Germline assignment: CDR1 MDHEN and CDR2 SYDVKM. The CDR3 is CASSLQSPLQHTYEQYF. Here the CDR3 DNA reads TGTGCCAGCAGTTTACAATCCCCGTTGCAACATACCTACGAGCAGTACTTC. Full variable domain (rest looked up from reference TRBV28 and TRBJ2-7): DVKVTQSSRYLVKRTGEKVFLECVQDMDHENMFWYRQDPGLGLRLIYFSYDVKMKEKGDIPEGYSVSREKKERFSLILESASTNQTSMYLCASSLQSPLQHTYEQYFGPGTRLTVT.

The chain couples TRBV11-2 to TRBJ2-7; 10 nucleotides align to TRBD1. The V segment lost 5 bases and the J segment 7 bases; nucleotides outside the gene matches: 5. From germline, CDR1 is SGHAT and CDR2 FQNNGV. The CDR3 runs 13 residues. DNA of the CDR3: TGTGCCAGCAGCCAGGGACAGGGGCGGGAGCAGTACTTC. Translating it yields CASSQGQGREQYF. The full variable domain, completed using reference TRBV11-2 and TRBJ2-7, is EAGVAQSPRYKIIEKRQSVAFWCNPISGHATLYWYQQILGQGPKLLIQFQNNGVVDDSQLPKDRFSAERLKGVDSTLKIQPAKLEDSAVYLCASSQGQGREQYFGPGTRLTVT.

This clonotype was observed a handful of times. The chain links TRBV19 to TRBJ1-1, with 11 bases that match TRBD1. The J segment lost 6 bases and the V segment lost 3 bases, leaving 6 bases of the junction unmatched. The CDR3 is 15 amino acids. Germline values: CDR1 LNHDA, CDR2 SQIVND (reference sequence). The DNA of the CDR3 is TGTGCCAGTAGTATGACTCCGGGACAGGGGGCTGAAGCTTTCTTT. This codes for CASSMTPGQGAEAFF.

This rearrangement joins TRBV7-2 to TRBJ2-7; a weak D match, TRBD2 (6 bases). V shed 3 bases and J shed 0 bases, with 12 bases lying between them. This CDR3 is 15 amino acids long. Germline V gives CDR1 SGHTA, CDR2 FQGNSA. CDR3 protein: CASSLEGLYSYEQYF. For the CDR3, the DNA is TGTGCCAGCAGCTTGGAGGGCCTCTACTCCTACGAGCAGTACTTC. Full variable domain (rest looked up from reference TRBV7-2 and TRBJ2-7): GAGVSQSPSNKVTEKGKDVELRCDPISGHTALYWYRQSLGQGLEFLIYFQGNSAPDKSGLPSDRFSAERTGGSVSTLTIQRTQQEDSAVYLCASSLEGLYSYEQYFGPGTRLTVT.

The chain carries TRBV7-2 and TRBJ2-1; TRBD2 aligns across 8 bases. The CDR3 covers 14 residues. The germline gives CDR1 SGHTA, CDR2 FQGNSA. After removal of 3 bases from V and 2 bases from J, the junction contained 0 bases not matched to a gene. The CDR3 DNA reads TGTGCCAGCAGCTTGACTAGCGCCTACAATGAGCAGTTCTTC. This codes for CASSLTSAYNEQFF.

The chain is built from TRBV10-3 and TRBJ2-7, with unresolved D. The CDR3 is made up of 11 amino acids. Trimming removed 3 bases at V and 3 bases at J, with 3 bases between. Germline V gives CDR1 ENHRY, CDR2 SYGVKD. CDR3 DNA: TGTGCCATCAGTGACTACTACGAGCAGTACTTC. Amino acid sequence: CAISDYYEQYF.

The chain recombines TRBV19 with TRBJ1-1; the D gene is possibly TRBD1 (5 bases). V lost 2 bases and J lost 0, with 7 bases in between. The CDR3 is 14 amino acids. Germline assignment: CDR1 LNHDA and CDR2 SQIVND (reference sequence). The CDR3 bases are TGTGCCAGTAGTATATGGGGGATGAACACTGAAGCTTTCTTT. It yields the protein CASSIWGMNTEAFF.

This clonotype appeared a few times. This chain joins TRBV24-1 and TRBJ2-2; D is uncertain. From germline, CDR1 is KGHDR and CDR2 SFDVKD. This CDR3 region has 13 residues. Trimming stripped 3 bases from V and 2 bases from J, with 3 bases between. This CDR3 is CATSDPNTGELFF. The CDR3 bases are TGTGCCACCAGTGATCCTAACACCGGGGAGCTGTTTTTT.

V gene TRBV28 combines with J gene TRBJ2-3, with a tentative D call TRBD2 (6 bases). With 1 base removed from V and 4 bases from J, the gap between germline ends came to 9 bases. In germline, CDR1 is MDHEN, CDR2 SYDVKM. The CDR3 length is 14 residues. The CDR3 here is CASSLFSSADTQYF. The CDR3 DNA follows: TGTGCCAGCAGTTTATTTTCTAGCGCAGATACGCAGTATTTT. The variable domain in full, completed from reference TRBV28 and TRBJ2-3, reads DVKVTQSSRYLVKRTGEKVFLECVQDMDHENMFWYRQDPGLGLRLIYFSYDVKMKEKGDIPEGYSVSREKKERFSLILESASTNQTSMYLCASSLFSSADTQYFGPGTRLTVL.

The V and J genes are TRBV10-2 and TRBJ1-1; no clear D. Trimming pared 0 bases from V and 1 base from J, leaving 12 bases between. The CDR3 consists of 16 residues. Germline assignment: CDR1 WSHSY and CDR2 SAAADI. The CDR3 sequence is CASSESDSWRNTEAFF. CDR3 bases: TGCGCCAGCAGTGAGTCCGACTCCTGGCGGAACACTGAAGCTTTCTTT.

The chain has TRBV24-1 and TRBJ2-5; TRBD1 matches at 7 bases. The CDR3 consists of 16 residues. With 4 bases clipped from V and 4 bases from J, the junction kept 11 bases outside the gene matches. Germline-derived CDR1 and CDR2 are KGHDR and SFDVKD. The CDR3 DNA reads as TGTGCCACCAGTGACCCGAAACAGGGACAGAGAGAGACCCAGTACTTC. Translating gives CATSDPKQGQRETQYF.

This clonotype qualifies as medium-sized. This rearrangement joins TRBV7-2 to TRBJ2-3; 10 bases match TRBD2. Germline lookup yields CDR1 SGHTA and CDR2 FQGNSA. J gave up 2 bases and V 5 bases, and 7 bases lay outside the gene matches. The CDR3 spans 16 residues. The CDR3 DNA reads as TGTGCCAGCAGCCTCACCGGACTAGCGGTCACAGATACGCAGTATTTT. As protein: CASSLTGLAVTDTQYF.

In its sample, this clonotype was seen a few times. The rearrangement links TRBV11-2 to TRBJ1-2; TRBD1 is a possible D gene (5 bases). Germline lookup yields CDR1 SGHAT and CDR2 FQNNGV. This CDR3 has 14 residues. V lost 1 base to trimming and J lost 4 bases, with 10 bases between them. CDR3 coding DNA: TGTGCCAGCAGCTTAGTGGGGGGTGGCTATGGCTACACCTTC. It specifies CASSLVGGGYGYTF.

This clonotype was recorded a few times. The chain employs TRBV7-2 and TRBJ1-1; 7 nucleotides line up with TRBD1. The V segment lost 5 bases and the J segment 0 bases; nucleotides outside the gene matches: 6. Germline CDR1 is SGHTA and CDR2 is FQGNSA. CDR3 length: 15 residues. CDR3 in amino acids: CASSPRQGVNTEAFF. The DNA for the CDR3 is TGTGCCAGCAGCCCCCGACAGGGCGTGAACACTGAAGCTTTCTTT.